This TCR beta chain was profiled in a study of T-cell reconstitution after alpha-beta-depleted transplantation in children. Whole-study results and caveats: The main origin of T-cell counts and diversity one year after transplant was newly produced T cells.

This clonotype was recorded at least ten times. No antigen is known for it. Library preparation (for TCRbeta) was performed with unique molecular identifiers. TCRdb re-derived calls from the PCR reads in MiXCR, one entry per CDR3 protein. The sample has 800,000 to 1,000,000 distinct CDR3 sequences, 25% to 30% seen once. The CDR3 spans 13 residues. CDR1 and CDR2 from the germline V gene are SGHRS and YFSETQ. Trimming pared 2 bases from V and 2 bases from J, leaving 7 bases between. V gene TRBV5-1 combines with J gene TRBJ2-5; D not resolved. This TCR derives from a boy under two years old who had a stem cell transplant for SCID, so the T cells may come from the graft donor. Source: PBMCs, mostly from graft donor cells, taken 360 days after TCRalphabeta/CD19-depleted stem cell transplant. CDR3 DNA: TGCGCCAGCAGCTTTATCAGTCAAGAGACCCAGTACTTC. Translated, it gives CASSFISQETQYF.